The T cell receptor (beta chain) described here comes from a study of T cells after posttransplantation cyclophosphamide. Whole-study results and caveats: Later post-transplant blood repertoires were often dominated by donor CD8+ memory clones. TRB clonality was highly associated with recipient CMV seropositivity and reactivation. TRB overlap between skin or GI tissue T cells and blood was limited.

CDR3 length: 13 amino acids. CDR1 ENHRY and CDR2 SYGVKD come from the germline V gene. Trimming left V 6 bases short and J 1 base short, with 6 bases between. This clone was seen repeatedly, ten times or more. No antigen is known for it. Only in-frame clones appear in the TCRdb table, and some are missing; sequencing was by immunoSEQ multiplex PCR. Listed for the sample are 12,000 or so clones, none seen a single time. Busulfan-fludarabine conditioning, marrow transplant, and cyclophosphamide on days +3 and +4 were administered. Sequencing was performed on PBMCs, taken after allogeneic stem cell transplant with posttransplant cyclophosphamide. The gene calls are TRBV10-3 and TRBJ2-2; D is uncertain. This clonotype originated in a female patient in her forties or fifties who received an allogeneic stem cell transplant from a related donor, was CMV-positive, and had acute GVHD only. Some of the T cells may derive from the graft donor. CDR3 nucleotide sequence: TGTGCCATCAGCTCACTGAACACCGGGGAGCTGTTTTTT. Its translation is CAISSLNTGELFF.